These 6 T cell receptor beta chains were sequenced from one sample in a study of cytomegalovirus exposure and HLA in healthy donors. The PCR ran on 60 Vbeta and 13 Jbeta primers. Clones were sequenced by immunoSEQ multiplex PCR, and TCRdb holds only the in-frame ones, with some missing. The sample includes about 170,000 clones. Input material: PBMCs. All receptors come from a woman aged 55-69 years in good health and CMV-seronegative.

The gene calls are TRBV7-6 and TRBJ2-2; D is ambiguous. CDR1 and CDR2 from the germline V gene are SGHVS and FNYEAQ. V dropped 2 bases and J dropped 1 base, with 8 bases sitting between them. The CDR3 runs to 15 residues. The CDR3 region has the DNA TGTGCCAGCAGCTTAAACGGTTTGAACACCGGGGAGCTGTTTTTT. Translated, it gives CASSLNGLNTGELFF.

The rearrangement joins TRBV29-1 to TRBJ2-7, with D hard to call. The germline V gene encodes CDR1 SQVTM and CDR2 ANQGSEA. The CDR3 has 13 residues. V gave up 4 bases and J gave up 2 bases, with 12 bases separating them. The CDR3 here is CSVGGILTYEQYF. Written as DNA, the CDR3 is TGCAGCGTTGGCGGTATCCTGACCTACGAGCAGTACTTC.

The rearrangement links TRBV5-6 to TRBJ2-7; D is possibly TRBD1 (5 bases). The CDR3 totals 15 residues. V lost 0 bases to trimming and J lost 2 bases, with 12 bases between them. Germline-derived CDR1 and CDR2 are SGHDT and YYEEEE. CDR3 in amino acids: CASSLGSAGTYEQYF. CDR3 sequence (DNA): TGTGCCAGCAGCTTGGGATCGGCAGGGACCTACGAGCAGTACTTC. The full variable domain, in which reference TRBV5-6 and TRBJ2-7 provide the parts outside the CDR3, is DAGVTQSPTHLIKTRGQQVTLRCSPKSGHDTVSWYQQALGQGPQFIFQYYEEEERQRGNFPDRFSGHQFPNYSSELNVNALLLGDSALYLCASSLGSAGTYEQYFGPGTRLTVT.

The gene calls are TRBV5-1 and TRBJ2-3; 7 nucleotides align to TRBD1. The CDR3 covers 15 residues. V dropped 7 bases and J dropped 7; count of bases not matched to a gene: 15. Germline V CDR1 and CDR2: SGHRS, YFSETQ. In DNA form, the CDR3 reads TGCGCCAGCTCATCTCGACAGGGCCAAGACCATACGCAGTATTTT. This gives the protein CASSSRQGQDHTQYF.

The chain joins TRBV19 to TRBJ2-7; D gene ambiguous. Germline CDR1 is LNHDA and CDR2 is SQIVND (reference sequence). The CDR3 is 15 residues long. V was pared by 0 bases and J by 3 bases, with 12 bases between. CDR3 loop: CASSIDRSRGYEQYF. CDR3 nucleotides: TGTGCCAGTAGTATAGATCGAAGCCGTGGCTACGAGCAGTACTTC.

The CDR3 protein is CASLPVPRDTEAFF. For the CDR3, the DNA is TGTGCCAGCCTCCCGGTCCCGAGGGACACTGAAGCTTTCTTT. The chain joins TRBV6-4 to TRBJ1-1; D unclear. The CDR3 is 14 residues long. The ends were cut back, 8 bases at V and 3 bases at J, with 16 bases in the middle. CDR1 is MRHNA, CDR2 SNTAGT, per germline.